This passage covers 3 T cell receptor beta chains from one sample sequenced in a study of cytomegalovirus exposure and HLA in healthy donors. Primers included in the PCR were 60 Vbeta and 13 Jbeta primers. Data came from immunoSEQ multiplex PCR; TCRdb stores just in-frame clones and leaves some out. The table records roughly 180,000 clones, about 86% of them present only once. Sequencing was carried out using PBMCs. These TCRs come from a woman under 30 in good health and CMV-seropositive.

This clone was seen a handful of times. The chain has TRBV7-8 and TRBJ2-1, with 9 bases fitting TRBD2. Trimming took 5 bases from V and 5 from J; bases not matched to a gene: 13. The length of the CDR3 is 17 residues. From germline, CDR1 is SGHVS and CDR2 FQNEAQ. The CDR3 sequence: CASSPTTLAGFNNEQFF. The CDR3 coding sequence is TGTGCCAGCAGCCCGACCACCCTAGCGGGGTTCAACAATGAGCAGTTCTTC.

The chain employs TRBV5-1 and TRBJ2-3; 11 bases match TRBD2. V shed 0 bases, J shed 4 bases, and the junction held 7 bases outside the gene matches. This CDR3 spans 17 amino acids. The germline V gene encodes CDR1 SGHRS and CDR2 YFSETQ. The CDR3 region has the DNA TGCGCCAGCAGCTTGGCCTTAGCACTAGCGGGGGCAGATACGCAGTATTTT. Its protein product is CASSLALALAGADTQYF.

The chain links TRBV10-3 to TRBJ1-1; 8 positions agree with TRBD1. CDR1 is ENHRY, CDR2 SYGVKD, per germline. The CDR3 totals 15 residues. Trimming took 6 bases from V and 7 from J; bases not matched to a gene: 13. This CDR3 is CAIRPVGQGGSEAFF. In DNA, the CDR3 is TGTGCCATCAGACCCGTCGGACAGGGAGGTAGTGAAGCTTTCTTT.